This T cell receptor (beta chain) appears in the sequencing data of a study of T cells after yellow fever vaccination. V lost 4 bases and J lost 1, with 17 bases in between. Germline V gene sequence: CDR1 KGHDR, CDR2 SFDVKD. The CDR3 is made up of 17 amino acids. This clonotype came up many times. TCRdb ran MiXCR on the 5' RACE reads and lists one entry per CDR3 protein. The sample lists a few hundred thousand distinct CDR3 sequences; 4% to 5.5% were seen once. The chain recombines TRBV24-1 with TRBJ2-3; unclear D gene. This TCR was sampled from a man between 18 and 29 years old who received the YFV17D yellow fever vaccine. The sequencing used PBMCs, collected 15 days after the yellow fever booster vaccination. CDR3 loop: CATSDWIKQEGTDTQYF. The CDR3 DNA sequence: TGTGCCACCAGTGACTGGATAAAGCAGGAAGGCACAGATACGCAGTATTTT.